These 29 T cell receptor beta chains came from one sample sequenced in a study of blood T cell repertoires in COVID-19. Repertoires were generated with immunoSEQ multiplex PCR, while TCRdb's copy carries only in-frame clones and drops some. This table has some 200,000 clones, more than 70% appearing once. What was sequenced was peripheral blood. The receptors were gathered from a human donor in a cohort sampled during active COVID-19.

This chain's CDR3 is CASSLLPLTGGDEKLFF. CDR3 coding DNA: TGTGCCAGCAGCCTCCTACCACTGACAGGGGGGGATGAAAAACTGTTTTTT. The gene calls are TRBV3-1 (or the pseudogene TRBV3-2) and TRBJ1-4, with 9 bases matching TRBD1. Trimming at V came to 4 bases and at J to 6 bases, leaving 12 bases not matched to a gene. Per the germline V gene, CDR1 is LGHDT and CDR2 is YNNKEL (reference sequence). The CDR3 spans 17 residues.

The rearrangement uses TRBV4-2 and TRBJ1-1; TRBD1 might be the D (6 bases). Germline loops: CDR1 LGHNA, CDR2 YNFKEQ. There are 14 residues in the CDR3. The V end was cut by 3 bases, the J end by 5 bases, with 13 bases between. The DNA for the CDR3 is TGTGCCAGCAGCCAGCCCTGGACAGAAACTGAAGCTTTCTTT. Amino acid sequence: CASSQPWTETEAFF.

In nucleotides, the CDR3 is TGTGCCAGCAGCCCAGGCTCGACAGATCATAATTCACCCCTCCACTTT. Translated, it gives CASSPGSTDHNSPLHF. The chain combines TRBV3-1 (or the pseudogene TRBV3-2) with TRBJ1-6; possibly TRBD1 for D (5 bases). This CDR3 has 16 amino acids. Germline V lookup: CDR1 LGHDT, CDR2 YNNKEL (reference sequence). The V and J ends lost 4 bases and 5 bases respectively, with 15 bases between them.

This clone was observed once. This chain joins TRBV9 and TRBJ1-6; 8 positions match TRBD1. Germline values: CDR1 SGDLS, CDR2 YYNGEE. V was pared by 4 bases and J by 7 bases, with 7 bases of the junction left unmatched. The CDR3 has 15 amino acids. CDR3 nucleotides: TGTGCCAGCAGCCTCCGGACAGGGCGAAATTCACCCCTCCACTTT. It translates to CASSLRTGRNSPLHF.

This sequence joins TRBV5-5 and TRBJ2-6; a possible D gene is TRBD1 (6 bases). The CDR3 consists of 17 residues. Looked up from germline, CDR1 is SGHKS and CDR2 is YYEKEE (reference sequence). V lost 5 bases to trimming and J lost 1 base, with 16 bases between them. CDR3 protein: CASSSLNRDSGANVLTF. CDR3 in DNA: TGTGCCAGCAGTAGCCTAAACAGGGATTCTGGGGCCAACGTCCTGACTTTC.

This chain uses TRBV5-1 with TRBJ2-1; D is unresolved. The germline V and J ends were trimmed by 0 bases and 5 bases, with 6 bases remaining between them. The CDR3 is 13 amino acids. Per the germline V gene, CDR1 is SGHRS and CDR2 is YFSETQ. For the CDR3, the DNA is TGCGCCAGCAGCTTGGATCCTAACAATGAGCAGTTCTTC. Its translation: CASSLDPNNEQFF.

The rearrangement uses TRBV15 and TRBJ2-2; 10 bases align to TRBD1. V trimming: 2 bases; J trimming: 5 bases; junction bases outside the gene matches: 5. Germline CDR1 is LNHNV and CDR2 is YYDKDF (reference sequence). The CDR3 has 16 amino acids. The CDR3 DNA is TGTGCCACCAGCAGACCCCGGGACAGGGGAACCGGGGAGCTGTTTTTT. This translates into CATSRPRDRGTGELFF.

The V gene is TRBV5-5, the J gene TRBJ1-2; tentative D call: TRBD1 (6 bases). CDR1 SGHKS and CDR2 YYEKEE come from the germline V gene (reference sequence). Trimming removed 3 bases at V and 3 bases at J, with 15 bases between. The CDR3 runs 15 residues. CDR3 nucleotide sequence: TGTGCCAGCAGCTCGCGTGGGGGCGTCGACTATGGCTACACCTTC. It is translated as CASSSRGGVDYGYTF. Variable domain in full (rest from reference TRBV5-5 and TRBJ1-2): DAGVTQSPTHLIKTRGQQVTLRCSPISGHKSVSWYQQVLGQGPQFIFQYYEKEERGRGNFPDRFSARQFPNYSSELNVNALLLGDSALYLCASSSRGGVDYGYTFGSGTRLTVV.

The chain combines TRBV6-5 with TRBJ1-1; D remains ambiguous. The CDR3 has 13 amino acids. The germline CDR1 and CDR2 sequences are MNHEY and SVGAGI. The ends were cut back, 3 bases at V and 4 bases at J, with 9 bases in the middle. CDR3 sequence reads: CASSYGPGTEAFF. In DNA form, the CDR3 reads TGTGCCAGCAGTTATGGGCCCGGCACTGAAGCTTTCTTT.

Only a few counts were recorded for this clone. Here the CDR3 DNA reads TGTGCCAGCAGGACGGGAACTAACTATGGCTACACCTTC. Protein product: CASRTGTNYGYTF. This chain connects TRBV6-5 to TRBJ1-2; no definite D call. Germline values: CDR1 MNHEY, CDR2 SVGAGI. The CDR3 extends over 13 amino acids. V dropped 6 bases and J dropped 0 bases, with 8 bases sitting between them.

The chain couples TRBV2 to TRBJ1-2; 9 bases line up with TRBD1. Germline CDR1 and CDR2: SNHLY and FYNNEI. The CDR3 runs 15 residues. J gave up 4 bases and V 4 bases, and 7 bases lay outside the gene matches. Here the CDR3 DNA reads TGTGCCAGCAGTGCGCGGGACAGGGCTTTCTATGGCTACACCTTC. Translating gives CASSARDRAFYGYTF.

The gene calls are TRBV29-1 and TRBJ2-5; 7 bases line up with TRBD2. J was trimmed by 5 bases and V by 6 bases; bases with no gene match: 15. Germline assignment: CDR1 SQVTM and CDR2 ANQGSEA. This CDR3 has 15 residues. In DNA form, the CDR3 reads TGCAGCGTACAGACGCTGGGGATGCGGGAGGAGACCCAGTACTTC. It translates to CSVQTLGMREETQYF.

The V and J genes are TRBV19 and TRBJ1-5; D gene ambiguous. CDR1 is LNHDA, CDR2 SQIVND, per germline (reference sequence). V was trimmed by 1 base and J by 0 bases, leaving 16 bases between them. This CDR3 is built from 18 residues. The CDR3 reads CASSIGADNTYSNQPQHF. The CDR3 DNA sequence: TGTGCCAGTAGTATAGGGGCAGACAACACCTATAGCAATCAGCCCCAGCATTTT.

V usage is TRBV2 and J usage is TRBJ1-2, with TRBD1 identical over 7 bases. The V gene's germline CDR1 is SNHLY and CDR2 FYNNEI. CDR3 length: 16 residues. Germline trimming cut 1 base from V and 4 bases from J; bases unmatched to any gene: 9. CDR3 bases: TGTGCCAGCAGTGAAGGCAGGGGGGCCCCAGGCTATGGCTACACCTTC. Its translation is CASSEGRGAPGYGYTF.

This clone was seen more than once but under ten times. This chain joins TRBV5-4 and TRBJ1-2, with 8 bases fitting TRBD1. The germline gives CDR1 SGHNT, CDR2 YYREEE (reference sequence). The CDR3 is 14 residues long. Trimming cost V 4 bases and J 7 bases; bases outside gene matches: 9. In DNA, the CDR3 is TGTGCCAGCAGCGTTCAGGGGGCGCTACGTGGCTACACCTTC. Its protein is CASSVQGALRGYTF.

The rearrangement links TRBV9 to TRBJ2-2; D is unclear. Between the trimmed V and J ends, which lost 1 base and 0 bases, there was a span of 10 bases. Germline V gene sequence: CDR1 SGDLS, CDR2 YYNGEE. CDR3 size: 16 residues. For the CDR3, the DNA is TGTGCCAGCAGCGTAAAGCCCTCCACGAACACCGGGGAGCTGTTTTTT. Residues: CASSVKPSTNTGELFF.

The chain has TRBV6-4 and TRBJ2-3, with D perhaps matching TRBD2 (7 bases). The CDR3 length is 16 residues. V was clipped by 4 bases and J by 5 bases, with 19 bases between them. The germline gives CDR1 MRHNA, CDR2 SNTAGT. CDR3 protein: CASSVDPGGEGDTQYF. Written as DNA, the CDR3 is TGTGCCAGCAGTGTCGACCCGGGGGGCGAGGGAGATACGCAGTATTTT.

J is TRBJ1-1 and V is TRBV6-5, with D unclear. The CDR3 sequence is 16 residues long. Trimming cost V 4 bases and J 1 base, with 16 bases left between them. CDR1 is MNHEY and CDR2 is SVGAGI in the germline V gene. CDR3 sequence: CASSSGLIWSNTEAFF. The CDR3 DNA follows: TGTGCCAGCAGTTCTGGACTGATCTGGTCGAACACTGAAGCTTTCTTT.

This clone came up a few times. This chain joins TRBV2 and TRBJ1-2; 7 positions match TRBD1. The ends lost 2 bases at V and 4 bases at J; junction bases unmatched: 7. The CDR3 sequence is 15 residues long. Germline-derived CDR1 and CDR2 are SNHLY and FYNNEI. CDR3 nucleotide sequence: TGTGCCAGCAGTGAAAGCGAAGGGGGCTCCTATGGCTACACCTTC. Amino acids: CASSESEGGSYGYTF.

This clone was detected only once. This sequence joins TRBV27 and TRBJ2-7; 8 bases match TRBD1. This CDR3 is 15 amino acids long. CDR1 is MNHEY and CDR2 is SMNVEV in the germline V gene (reference sequence). V shed 2 bases, J shed 3 bases, and the junction held 6 bases outside the gene matches. This CDR3 is CASSLRTGHGYEQYF. The CDR3 nucleotides read TGTGCCAGCAGTTTACGGACAGGGCATGGCTACGAGCAGTACTTC.

There are many counts of this clone. V usage is TRBV19 and J usage is TRBJ2-7, with TRBD2 identical over 8 bases. There are 17 residues in the CDR3. Unmatched junction bases numbered 10, after V lost 0 bases and J lost 3 bases. Germline V gives CDR1 LNHDA, CDR2 SQIVND (reference sequence). The CDR3 loop is CASSIEEGSSGLYEQYF. In DNA form, the CDR3 reads TGTGCCAGTAGTATAGAGGAAGGTTCTAGCGGGCTCTACGAGCAGTACTTC.

The V call is TRBV24-1, the J call TRBJ1-2; possible D gene TRBD1, 6 bases. Germline V gives CDR1 KGHDR, CDR2 SFDVKD. This CDR3 region has 16 residues. Trimming stripped 2 bases from V and 4 bases from J, with 16 bases between. In nucleotides, the CDR3 is TGTGCCACCAGTGATTGGGGGCCTGGAGGACCCTATGGCTACACCTTC. This encodes CATSDWGPGGPYGYTF.

This chain connects TRBV6-2 or TRBV6-3 to TRBJ2-1; 10 nucleotides align to TRBD2. The J segment lost 5 bases and the V segment lost 0 bases, leaving 7 bases of the junction unmatched. In germline, CDR1 is MNHEY, CDR2 SVGEGT. CDR3 size: 17 residues. Here the CDR3 reads CASSYSASSGGNNEQFF. The CDR3 nucleotides read TGTGCCAGCAGTTACTCCGCTTCTAGCGGGGGAAACAATGAGCAGTTCTTC.

The V call is TRBV7-9, the J call TRBJ2-7, with 9 bases identical to TRBD1. After removal of 2 bases from V and 7 bases from J, the junction contained 9 bases not matched to a gene. The germline gives CDR1 SEHNR, CDR2 FQNEAQ (reference sequence). This CDR3 contains 15 residues. In DNA form, the CDR3 reads TGTGCCAGCAGCTTATACGGGGACAGGGTCAGAGAGCAGTACTTC. It specifies CASSLYGDRVREQYF.

The rearrangement links TRBV29-1 to TRBJ2-7, with a weak D call TRBD2 (5 bases). The CDR3 totals 13 residues. Between the trimmed V and J ends, which lost 6 bases and 1 base, there was a span of 13 bases. Per the germline V gene, CDR1 is SQVTM and CDR2 is ANQGSEA. The CDR3 is CSVRTGYSYEQYF. The CDR3 bases are TGCAGCGTGAGGACGGGGTATTCCTACGAGCAGTACTTC.

V is TRBV6-6 and J is TRBJ2-3; TRBD2 is a possible D gene (6 bases). Germline V gene sequence: CDR1 MNHNY, CDR2 SVGAGI (reference sequence). The V end was cut by 0 bases, the J end by 1 base, with 11 bases between. This CDR3 spans 16 amino acids. CDR3 sequence reads: CASSYSPGEGTDTQYF. In DNA, the CDR3 is TGTGCCAGCAGTTACTCGCCCGGGGAGGGCACAGATACGCAGTATTTT.

This clone was detected a few times. This sequence joins TRBV19 and TRBJ2-1; 13 nucleotides align to TRBD2. The CDR3 is made up of 17 amino acids. V lost 7 bases, J lost 5 bases, and 11 bases stayed unmatched. Germline V gives CDR1 LNHDA, CDR2 SQIVND (reference sequence). The CDR3 sequence: CASINARGLAGDNEQFF. DNA of the CDR3: TGTGCCAGTATCAACGCTCGAGGACTAGCGGGGGACAATGAGCAGTTCTTC.

The chain is built from TRBV6-1 and TRBJ1-4, with TRBD1 as a possible D gene (5 bases). Germline V lookup: CDR1 MNHNS, CDR2 SASEGT. This CDR3 is 13 amino acids long. The V end was cut by 2 bases, the J end by 12 bases, with 13 bases between. The CDR3 DNA reads as TGTGCCAGCAGTGAAATTATGGGGGAGGAACTGTTTTTT. Residues: CASSEIMGEELFF.

The chain is built from TRBV11-2 and TRBJ1-3, with 7 bases lining up with TRBD1. The ends lost 3 bases at V and 0 bases at J; junction bases unmatched: 8. Germline V CDR1 and CDR2: SGHAT, FQNNGV. The CDR3 is 17 amino acids. The CDR3 protein is CASSFSVDRPSGNTIYF. DNA of the CDR3: TGTGCCAGCAGCTTCTCCGTGGACAGGCCCTCTGGAAACACCATATATTTT.